This passage covers 3 T cell receptor beta chains from one sample sequenced in a study of beta chain features in type 1 diabetes. Study-wide points: A moderate, significant TCRB CDR3 shortening appeared in type 1 diabetes across four CD4+ subsets.

Every bit of the isolated RNA underwent reverse transcription, so sequencing read expressed TCRB transcripts. The method was immunoSEQ multiplex PCR; TCRdb's version includes in-frame clones alone and lacks a portion of them. The sample shows a few hundred thousand clones, around a tenth of them seen only once. No antigens are known for them. Sequenced input: central memory CD4+ T cells from blood. These receptors were collected from a young man with type 1 diabetes.

The gene calls are TRBV18 and TRBJ2-7; the D is unclear. Trimming shortened V by 5 bases and J by 3 bases, and 14 bases separated the two germline ends. The CDR3 runs to 14 residues. Germline lookup yields CDR1 KGHSH and CDR2 LQKENI. CDR3 bases: TGTGCCAGCTCAATTTACCACGGCCTCTACGAGCAGTACTTC. Amino acid sequence: CASSIYHGLYEQYF. Filled out from reference TRBV18 and TRBJ2-7, the complete variable domain reads NAGVMQNPRHLVRRRGQEARLRCSPMKGHSHVYWYRQLPEEGLKFMVYLQKENIIDESGMPKERFSAEFPKEGPSILRIQQVVRGDSAAYFCASSIYHGLYEQYFGPGTRLTVT.

The rearrangement joins TRBV7-9 to TRBJ2-2; no firm D call. The CDR3 loop spans 13 amino acids. Germline assignment: CDR1 SEHNR and CDR2 FQNEAQ (reference sequence). V was clipped by 5 bases and J by 2 bases, with 6 bases between them. The CDR3 sequence is CASSPRNTGELFF. CDR3 nucleotide sequence: TGTGCCAGCAGCCCACGAAACACCGGGGAGCTGTTTTTT.

A note on this clone: A read error may produce the germline difference seen at one junction end. Other DNA sequences in this sample translate to the same CDR3. The chain combines TRBV11-2 with TRBJ2-1; a possible D gene is TRBD2 (6 bases). CDR3 size: 13 residues. Germline CDR1 and CDR2: SGHAT and FQNNGV. CDR3 in amino acids: CASRSSGLNEQFF. Written as DNA, the CDR3 is TGTGCGAGCAGGTCCTCGGGACTCAATGAGCAGTTCTTC. Filled out from reference TRBV11-2 and TRBJ2-1, the complete variable domain reads EAGVAQSPRYKIIEKRQSVAFWCNPISGHATLYWYQQILGQGPKLLIQFQNNGVVDDSQLPKDRFSAERLKGVDSTLKIQPAKLEDSAVYLCASRSSGLNEQFFGPGTRLTVL.